A single sample gave rise to the 30 T cell receptor beta chains below, sequenced in a study of T cell responses to AZD1222 COVID-19 vaccine. Some clones are missing from TCRdb's copy, which holds only in-frame ones; the method was immunoSEQ multiplex PCR. Of under 95,000 clones listed, more than 75% are singletons. This sample comprised peripheral blood, obtained on day 0 of AZD1222 vaccination. The receptor set was obtained from an adult in good health.

This chain connects TRBV2 to TRBJ1-1; TRBD1 aligns across 7 bases. After removal of 4 bases from V and 2 bases from J, the junction contained 1 base not matched to a gene. Germline values: CDR1 SNHLY, CDR2 FYNNEI. This CDR3 is built from 13 residues. CDR3 residues: CASSGQGNTEAFF. DNA for the CDR3: TGTGCCAGCAGTGGACAGGGAAACACTGAAGCTTTCTTT.

This clone appeared once. The V gene is TRBV5-8, the J gene TRBJ1-1; the D is unclear. CDR3 length equals 14 residues. The germline V and J ends were trimmed by 0 bases and 4 bases, with 10 bases remaining between them. CDR1 is SGHTS, CDR2 YDEGEE, per germline. The CDR3 DNA is TGTGCCAGCAGCTTGGGAGGGATTGGCACTGAAGCTTTCTTT. It translates to CASSLGGIGTEAFF.

J is TRBJ2-2 and V is TRBV2, with 9 bases matching TRBD1. J gave up 7 bases and V 7 bases, and 16 bases lay outside the gene matches. This CDR3 comprises 17 residues. CDR1 and CDR2 from the germline V gene are SNHLY and FYNNEI. The CDR3 DNA reads as TGTGCCAGCACCCCCAACAGGGGGCCGTCTTCTGGCGGGGAGCTGTTTTTT. Translating gives CASTPNRGPSSGGELFF. The variable domain in full, with the rest retrieved from reference TRBV2 and TRBJ2-2, is EPEVTQTPSHQVTQMGQEVILRCVPISNHLYFYWYRQILGQKVEFLVSFYNNEISEKSEIFDDQFSVERPDGSNFTLKIRSTKLEDSAMYFCASTPNRGPSSGGELFFGEGSRLTVL.

CDR3 nucleotide sequence: TGTGCCAGCAGCCAAGAACAGCCTAATTCACCCCTCCACTTT. Translation gives CASSQEQPNSPLHF. The chain recombines TRBV3-1 (or the pseudogene TRBV3-2) with TRBJ1-6; unclear D gene. The V gene's germline CDR1 is LGHDT and CDR2 YNNKEL (reference sequence). V lost 0 bases and J 6 bases, leaving 6 bases between the germline ends. The CDR3 has 14 amino acids.

The rearrangement uses TRBV20-1 and TRBJ2-7; TRBD1 is a possible D gene (5 bases). The CDR3 is 16 residues long. Looked up from germline, CDR1 is DFQATT and CDR2 is SNEGSKA (reference sequence). V was shortened by 3 bases and J by 3 bases, with 21 bases between the two germline ends. The CDR3 is CSASASARLGLYEQYF. The CDR3 nucleotides are TGCAGTGCTAGTGCGAGCGCCCGCTTGGGGCTCTACGAGCAGTACTTC.

This rearrangement joins TRBV21-1 to TRBJ2-7; the table's D gene call, TRBD1, was not cross checked with the DNA. TRBV21-1 is shown as a pseudogene. This CDR3 has 11 amino acids. The CDR3 DNA sequence: TGTGCCAGCAGCAAACGAAAACATTGGCACTTC. It translates to CASSKRKHWHF.

This clone has a single count. This chain joins TRBV3-1 (or the pseudogene TRBV3-2) and TRBJ1-4, with a tentative D call TRBD1 (5 bases). The CDR3 totals 14 residues. Germline V gives CDR1 LGHDT, CDR2 YNNKEL (reference sequence). The V and J ends lost 4 bases and 2 bases respectively, with 8 bases between them. The CDR3 sequence: CASSRTLTNEKLFF. DNA of the CDR3: TGTGCCAGCAGCCGGACACTGACTAATGAAAAACTGTTTTTT.

A remark on this clone: One end of the junction fails to match germline, which may point to a read error. V is TRBV18 and J is TRBJ1-1; TRBD1 aligns across 7 bases. The CDR3 spans 15 residues. Germline V gives CDR1 KGHSH, CDR2 LQKENI. CDR3 region: CASSPQGARFTEAFF. CDR3 DNA sequence: TGTGCCAGCTCACCACAGGGGGCGCGTTTTACTGAAGCCTTCTTT.

The V gene is TRBV29-1, the J gene TRBJ1-1; 7 bases agree with TRBD1. With V trimmed by 7 bases and J by 7 bases, 15 bases remained unmatched. This CDR3 has 14 amino acids. From germline, CDR1 is SQVTM and CDR2 ANQGSEA. This CDR3 is CSAKLRGGTDEAFF. The DNA of the CDR3 is TGCAGCGCCAAGCTTAGGGGTGGGACAGATGAAGCTTTCTTT.

V is TRBV19 and J is TRBJ1-5; 7 bases line up with TRBD1. CDR3 length equals 15 residues. V dropped 10 bases and J dropped 6; count of bases not matched to a gene: 15. The germline CDR1 and CDR2 sequences are LNHDA and SQIVND (reference sequence). CDR3 residues: CATADLTGVIQPQHF. Here the CDR3 DNA reads TGTGCCACCGCAGACCTTACAGGGGTCATTCAGCCCCAGCATTTT.

The chain carries TRBV11-2 and TRBJ1-5; D is ambiguous. The CDR3 is made up of 15 amino acids. Looked up from germline, CDR1 is SGHAT and CDR2 is FQNNGV. Trimming stripped 0 bases from V and 2 bases from J, with 8 bases between. As DNA, the CDR3 is TGTGCCAGCAGCTTAGACTATTACCGCAATCAGCCCCAGCATTTT. Protein: CASSLDYYRNQPQHF.

J is TRBJ2-7 and V is TRBV25-1; D call uncertain. The CDR3 length is 16 residues. Germline V lookup: CDR1 MGHDK, CDR2 SYGVNS. V was trimmed by 4 bases and J by 3 bases, leaving 19 bases between them. The CDR3 coding sequence is TGTGCCAGCAGTGGGGGATTAGAACTAACTATCTACGAGCAGTACTTC. This encodes CASSGGLELTIYEQYF.

The gene calls are TRBV6-6 and TRBJ1-1, with D possibly being TRBD1 (6 bases). In germline, CDR1 is MNHNY, CDR2 SVGAGI (reference sequence). Trimming removed 5 bases from V and 7 bases from J, with 23 bases in between. The CDR3 is 16 residues long. The CDR3 protein is CASSGLAGGAGREAFF. Here the CDR3 DNA reads TGTGCCAGCAGTGGCCTTGCGGGGGGCGCCGGCCGTGAAGCTTTCTTT.

This chain joins TRBV6-5 and TRBJ1-1; 7 nucleotides line up with TRBD1. CDR3 length: 15 amino acids. V lost 6 bases, J lost 1 base, and 8 bases stayed unmatched. Germline V CDR1 and CDR2: MNHEY, SVGAGI. CDR3 amino acids: CASRPPDRANTEAFF. CDR3 DNA sequence: TGTGCCAGCAGACCCCCTGACAGGGCGAACACTGAAGCTTTCTTT.

This clone occurred once. The chain couples TRBV7-9 to TRBJ1-1; maybe TRBD1 (6 bases). V was shortened by 4 bases and J by 0 bases, with 9 bases between the two germline ends. Per the germline V gene, CDR1 is SEHNR and CDR2 is FQNEAQ (reference sequence). The length of the CDR3 is 14 residues. Here the CDR3 reads CASSWTDLNTEAFF. Written as DNA, the CDR3 is TGTGCCAGCAGCTGGACAGACTTGAACACTGAAGCTTTCTTT.

V and J are TRBV5-1 and TRBJ2-5; 9 bases map to TRBD1. This CDR3 region has 13 residues. After removal of 5 bases from V and 5 bases from J, the junction contained 4 bases not matched to a gene. From germline, CDR1 is SGHRS and CDR2 YFSETQ. The CDR3 DNA is TGCGCCAGCAGGGGGACAGGGCATGAGACCCAGTACTTC. This codes for CASRGTGHETQYF.

The chain links TRBV19 to TRBJ2-1, with 11 bases matching TRBD2. Germline V lookup: CDR1 LNHDA, CDR2 SQIVND (reference sequence). Germline trimming cut 6 bases from V and 3 bases from J; bases unmatched to any gene: 1. CDR3 length: 14 residues. CDR3 sequence (DNA): TGTGCCAGTAGAACTAGCGGGGGCTACAATGAGCAGTTCTTC. Translated: CASRTSGGYNEQFF.

The chain carries TRBV11-2 and TRBJ1-3; D remains unclear. Germline lookup yields CDR1 SGHAT and CDR2 FQNNGV. V was shortened by 5 bases and J by 2 bases, with 13 bases between the two germline ends. This CDR3 has 15 residues. Written as DNA, the CDR3 is TGTGCCAGCAGCCAAAACGTGGGCGCTGGAAACACCATATATTTT. Protein sequence: CASSQNVGAGNTIYF.

V gene TRBV5-8 combines with J gene TRBJ2-7; D is ambiguous. Germline CDR1 SGHTS, CDR2 YDEGEE. Trimming shortened V by 2 bases and J by 2 bases, and 11 bases separated the two germline ends. The CDR3 is 14 residues long. The CDR3 DNA follows: TGTGCCAGCAGCTTTGAGCCTAGGACCTACGAGCAGTACTTC. It is translated as CASSFEPRTYEQYF.

V is TRBV12-3 or TRBV12-4 and J is TRBJ2-1; D call uncertain. V lost 5 bases, J lost 10 bases, and 12 bases lay in between. The CDR3 runs 12 residues. Here the CDR3 DNA reads TGTGCCAGCAGTGGAAACCGTTGGGAGCAGTTCTTC. Its translation is CASSGNRWEQFF.

In DNA form, the CDR3 reads TGTGCCAGTAGTATAGAGGGACGGATTAATGAAAAACTGTTTTTT. Protein: CASSIEGRINEKLFF. The chain joins TRBV19 to TRBJ1-4; possible D gene TRBD1, 5 bases. Germline CDR1 and CDR2: LNHDA and SQIVND (reference sequence). V was clipped by 0 bases and J by 4 bases, with 9 bases between them. This CDR3 has 15 residues.

This clone was detected once. The gene calls are TRBV28 and TRBJ2-1; maybe TRBD2 (6 bases). Germline CDR1 is MDHEN and CDR2 is SYDVKM. CDR3 length equals 14 residues. V was pared by 5 bases and J by 9 bases, with 17 bases between. The CDR3 loop reads CASSPRGRPTEQFF. In DNA form, the CDR3 reads TGTGCCAGCAGTCCCCGAGGGAGGCCCACTGAGCAGTTCTTC.

The gene calls are TRBV19 and TRBJ1-1; possible D gene TRBD1, 6 bases. The CDR3 contains 15 residues. Germline V gene lookup returns CDR1 LNHDA and CDR2 SQIVND (reference sequence). Trimming removed 9 bases from V and 2 bases from J, with 19 bases in between. DNA of the CDR3: TGTGCCAGCCGGGACCCCAGGGGAGTAAACACTGAAGCTTTCTTT. This encodes CASRDPRGVNTEAFF.

The chain employs TRBV27 and TRBJ1-4, with 7 bases that match TRBD1. CDR1 is MNHEY and CDR2 is SMNVEV in the germline V gene (reference sequence). The CDR3 is 15 amino acids. J gave up 4 bases and V 5 bases, and 7 bases lay outside the gene matches. CDR3 residues: CASSDNRGGNEKLFF. CDR3 DNA sequence: TGTGCCAGCAGTGATAACAGGGGTGGTAATGAAAAACTGTTTTTT.

V and J are TRBV5-1 and TRBJ2-2; 7 bases match TRBD1. This CDR3 spans 16 amino acids. The trim removed 0 bases at V and 6 bases at J, leaving 8 bases unmatched. Germline lookup yields CDR1 SGHRS and CDR2 YFSETQ. The CDR3, as DNA: TGCGCCAGCAGCTTGGGGGGGACAGCTGCCGCCGGGGAGCTGTTTTTT. Encoded protein: CASSLGGTAAAGELFF.

This clone was counted a few times. The V and J genes are TRBV28 and TRBJ1-5; 7 nucleotides agree with TRBD1. V shed 7 bases and J 11 bases; nucleotides not matched to a gene: 8. The CDR3 sequence is 12 residues long. Germline loops: CDR1 MDHEN, CDR2 SYDVKM. CDR3 loop: CASTPPRGSQHF. The CDR3 nucleotides read TGTGCCAGCACTCCTCCCAGGGGGTCCCAGCATTTT.

This chain's CDR3 is CASSSTTYEQYF. The CDR3, as DNA: TGTGCCAGCAGCTCGACCACCTACGAGCAGTACTTC. The rearrangement uses TRBV6-2 or TRBV6-3 and TRBJ2-7; no firm D call. Looked up from germline, CDR1 is MNHEY and CDR2 is SVGEGT. The germline V and J ends were trimmed by 6 bases and 2 bases, with 8 bases remaining between them. CDR3 length equals 12 residues.

The chain joins TRBV5-1 to TRBJ1-4, with D maybe TRBD1 (5 bases). Germline assignment: CDR1 SGHRS and CDR2 YFSETQ. Trimming took off 0 bases at V and 8 bases at J, with 17 bases between the two ends. The length of the CDR3 is 16 residues. CDR3 region: CASSLVGGIVAEKLFF. The CDR3 DNA follows: TGCGCCAGCAGCTTGGTGGGGGGGATTGTAGCCGAAAAACTGTTTTTT.

The chain employs TRBV7-9 and TRBJ1-6; D is unresolved. The CDR3 runs 15 residues. Germline assignment: CDR1 SEHNR and CDR2 FQNEAQ (reference sequence). Trimming removed 1 base at V and 3 bases at J, with 7 bases between. The CDR3 sequence: CASSLDGLYNSPLHF. In DNA, the CDR3 is TGTGCCAGCAGCTTAGACGGCCTCTATAATTCACCCCTCCACTTT.

The table lists this clone with a few counts. The chain has TRBV5-4 and TRBJ1-6, with 8 bases aligning to TRBD1. The V and J ends lost 1 base and 14 bases, in that order; junction bases with no gene match: 8. The CDR3 has 14 amino acids. Per germline, CDR1 SGHNT and CDR2 YYREEE (reference sequence). This CDR3 is CASSLTGGQETLHF. The CDR3 DNA is TGTGCCAGCAGCTTGACAGGGGGGCAGGAAACCCTCCACTTT.